This TCR beta chain emerged from a study of cytomegalovirus exposure and HLA in healthy donors (dated by TCRdb to between 2016 and 2019). Regarding the complete study: An earlier analysis of under 600 of the donors reported approximately 300 Gb of sequence data and around 120 million unique TCR beta sequences from 150 million to 200 million T cells. Donor age, sex, ethnicity and CMV serostatus were compiled alongside the repertoire data. The study was designed to test whether signatures of past pathogen exposure could be identified by cataloging public T cell receptors. Approximately 300 gigabases of sequencing data and approximately 91 million unique TCR sequences made up an early release that covered over 550 HLA-typed donors. Among the 398 genotyped donors, about 83% belonged to the genetic ancestry cluster associated with self-reported Caucasian donors. To predict cytomegalovirus infection status, the study brought together high-throughput TCR immunosequencing, statistical association of individual TCRs with disease status, and machine learning. A later analysis re-analyzed previously published TCR beta repertoires from several hundred donors and added high-resolution HLA genotyping to study TCR occurrence patterns. A separate validation cohort of 90 to 150 different subjects was used in addition to the approximately 700-subject first cohort. All discovery cohort repertoires had been generated using a single sequencing platform. Roughly five DR-DQ haplotypes were handled as single units for association and clustering, since linkage in the cohort was strong. In the later analysis, no new phenotypic data were used to find candidate immune exposures; instead, reliance was placed on TCR beta sequences and their occurrence across donors. On average, 235,054 unique TCR beta nucleotide sequences were sequenced per donor among 398 genotyped donors of the cohort, with roughly a sixth of those sequences being non-productive. An earlier analysis of 587 of the donors used high-throughput TCR beta sequencing to judge whether each TCR beta V gene segment behaved as functional or pseudogenic. Class I and class II HLA loci were covered by the typing at four-digit resolution. Using immunosequencing, the study profiled T cell repertoires from around 670 subjects and related those repertoires to cytomegalovirus serostatus. In a later genetic analysis, genome-wide SNP genotypes for about three fifths of the 666 donors were used, and that subset was treated as a discovery cohort. The number of typed donors differed by locus: about 620-630 for A, B, C, DRB1 and DQB1; 500 to 550 for DQA1; approximately 610 for DPA1; and about 450 for DPB1.

The library was obtained by the immunoSEQ multiplex PCR assay. A mixture of 60 forward primers for TCR Vbeta segments and 13 reverse primers for TCR Jbeta segments was used in the multiplex PCR. The CDR3 region of rearranged TCR beta genes was amplified from genomic DNA by a multiplex PCR assay. On the Illumina HiSeq System, the amplified TCR beta libraries were sequenced as 87-base-pair reads. Per the original workflow: A later analysis counted some 80 million unique TCR beta chains across the approximately 700 repertoires, and 10 million to 12 million of these chains were shared by at least two donors. A nearest-neighbor algorithm error-corrected the raw reads and collapsed the reads into unique sequences, merging closely related sequences to remove PCR and sequencing errors. To assign V, D and J gene segments, CDR3 sequences were aligned to IMGT reference sequences. For a sequence to be retained, a match of at least six nucleotides was required to both a V gene segment and a J gene segment. A rearrangement was called productive if the CDR3 had no stop codons and remained in frame with V and J, and every other rearrangement was called non-productive. Following IMGT convention, CDR3 was defined as the stretch from the second conserved V-encoded cysteine to the conserved J-encoded phenylalanine. Sequences without an unambiguous match to a single V gene segment were excluded from the earlier analysis of several hundred of the donors. In an earlier analysis of several hundred of the donors, V segments were called functional above 56.7% productive rearrangements and were called segregating when the between-donor standard deviation exceeded 5%. A statistical classification framework was built for diagnosing cytomegalovirus status from the catalog of TCR beta chain sequences. In a later analysis, V and J genes were assigned by comparing TCR nucleotide sequences against IMGT/GENE-DB human TR gene sequences. Using the TCRdist pipeline, a later analysis assigned CDR3 sequences along with most-parsimonious VDJ recombination scenarios. In a later analysis, each TCR beta chain was defined by its CDR3 amino acid sequence together with its V-gene family, and reads lacking a unique V-gene family were excluded. A later analysis removed roughly 590 highly shared, low-generation-probability nucleotide sequences to deal with suspected cross-contamination and a sequencing artifact. A later analysis calculated a clonal expansion index for each public chain from normalized within-repertoire ranks of inferred template counts. In a later analysis, generation probabilities were computed with a VDJ recombination model fitted to out-of-frame rearrangements, and the resulting probabilities were checked against IGoR. Hypergeometric tests were used in a later analysis to score TCR-TCR, TCR-HLA and TCR-CMV co-occurrence, with a repertoire-size bias correction applied to the TCR pairs. In a later analysis, false discovery rates were estimated by permuting HLA or CMV assignments 20 times. In a later analysis, co-occurring TCRs were grouped using DBSCAN, and TCRdist sequence similarity was added for clustering within HLA-allele-positive subsets. For co-occurrence clustering, repertoires with fewer than 30,000 or more than 120,000 public chains were excluded, along with several repertoires with anomalous nucleotide sharing. TCRdb stores this immuneACCESS table with in-frame sequences only. Part of the clones is absent; in the studies checked, under half of the shortfall reflects unresolved V genes, and no reason is known for the rest. V and J calls and clone size are copied from that table; D and trimming were computed from the DNA. The sample data list around 140,000 clones, and approximately 78% of these were observed just once. Clones ranked in the top ten supply around 1.6% of the sample.

The full study reports these points: According to a later genetic analysis, donors in an Asian-associated ancestry cluster had fewer N-insertions in productive TCRs than the approximately 690-donor mean. Linkage disequilibrium might explain the correlated functional status among segregating V segments, but an unknown experimental factor could not be excluded. In an earlier analysis of some 500 of the donors, most TCR beta V segments appeared in productive rearrangements about 90% or about 30% of the time, broadly matching IMGT annotations. A further reported finding was that TCR beta sequences accurately predicted the HLA-A and HLA-B alleles for most subjects in the first cohort. The study gave a list of more than 150 TCR beta chains associated with cytomegalovirus. At a false discovery rate of 0.05, a later analysis linked roughly 17,000 TCR beta sequences to specific HLA alleles. Some IMGT-functional V segments, including TRBV6-2 and TRBV6-3, could not be told apart with the 87-base-pair reads, so those segments were excluded. Most TCR sequences were seen in very few donors, while some public TCRs were found in many individuals. About 17 rarely observed V segments, including chromosome 9 orphons, were excluded from the earlier analysis of approximately 500 of the donors because counts were too low. In a later analysis, several top co-occurrence clusters were reported to appear linked to parvovirus B19, influenza, CMV and Epstein-Barr virus. Because some donors lacked HLA typing at each locus, the association tests relied only on the typed subset. Most CMV-associated TCR beta chains appeared to be HLA-restricted in a later analysis, and the HLA associations seemed to be driven largely by CMV exposure. In vitro tests confirmed that a few of the cytomegalovirus-associated TCR beta chains recognize cytomegalovirus antigens. Immune exposure information for the cohort was limited to CMV serostatus. In a later analysis, TCR association rates were found to vary across HLA loci, with the most associated TCRs seen for DRB1 alleles and the fewest for HLA-C alleles. The classifier was reported to diagnose cytomegalovirus status with high specificity and sensitivity in both the original and validation cohorts. A later genetic analysis associated a missense DCLRE1C variant with V-gene and J-gene trimming of TCR beta chains, and an independent cohort replicated the association. Only TCR beta chains were sequenced in this cohort, and the absence of alpha or paired-chain data limited detectable features. A later analysis found that HLA-associated TCR beta chains were more clonally expanded and had lower generation probabilities than equally common non-associated chains. When HLA alleles, especially DR and DQ, strongly co-occurred, attributing TCR associations to individual alleles was difficult. A cluster of highly shared sequence variants was judged likely to represent a technical artifact of the sequencing pipeline. Presence/absence analyses assumed roughly uniform sequencing depth across donors, an assumption that may not hold. According to the authors, the approach could potentially be generalized to other disease states and immunological phenotypes.

In total, roughly 670 healthy bone marrow donors made up the cohort. Cohort members were all nominally healthy when sampled, although unrecorded immune exposures were likely present. The donor was CMV seronegative and was included in the group of approximately 350 seronegative cohort members. Each donor provided a peripheral blood sample, and peripheral blood mononuclear cells were used for TCR beta sequencing. Genomic DNA was extracted from the blood cell samples with the Qiagen DNeasy Blood Extraction Kit. Worth noting for this clone: Its antigen specificity is not known. No much larger clone is present one base from it, and per-base qualities are unavailable.

The CDR3 has 15 amino acids, counting the end cysteine and phenylalanine. The sequence is cut down to CDR3 DNA, 45 bases in frame from base 1. Trimming leaves V shorter by 2 bases and J shorter by 8 bases, with the junction holding 9 bases beyond the gene matches. According to the germline V gene, CDR1 reads MNHEY and CDR2 reads SVGAGI. Sequencing was done on a sample of PBMCs. The clonotype was recovered from a female donor in good health and CMV-seronegative. This chain joins TRBV6-5 to TRBJ1-2, with TRBD1 identical over 9 junction bases. The nucleotides are TGTGCCAGCAGTTACCCGGGACAGGGATCAGGCGGCTACACCTTC. The translation is CASSYPGQGSGGYTF.